This TCR beta chain was recorded in a study of cytomegalovirus exposure and HLA in healthy donors. Study-wide findings and caveats: The tendency of first-cohort TCR clusters to co-occur in the 120 or so validation repertoires emerged from a later analysis.

The V gene end was trimmed by 6 bases and the J gene end by 3 bases; junction bases not matched to a gene: 4. The CDR3 consists of 15 residues. The V gene's germline CDR1 is SNHLY and CDR2 FYNNEI. Sequenced by immunoSEQ multiplex PCR; TCRdb stores in-frame clones only, minus some. The sample lists 300,000 to 400,000 clones; 86% were seen once. This clone was observed a single time. As yet, its antigen is unknown. This sequence originates from a woman younger than 35 in good health and CMV-seronegative. V is TRBV2 and J is TRBJ2-7; TRBD2 aligns across 14 bases. Material for sequencing was PBMCs. This CDR3 reads CASRGGLAGDYEQYF. CDR3 DNA sequence: TGTGCCAGCAGAGGGGGACTAGCGGGAGACTACGAGCAGTACTTC.